These 29 T cell receptor beta chains originate from one sample sequenced in a study of shared T cell receptors in the human thymus. The method was immunoSEQ multiplex PCR; TCRdb's version includes in-frame clones alone and lacks a portion of them. Here the sample spans 700,000 to 750,000 clones, approximately 83% being singletons. These data were also reused for a study on human thymus T cells.

The specimen was thymocytes. The receptors stem from a girl under two years old with a congenital heart defect.

In the case of this clone: Other DNA sequences in this specimen translate into the identical CDR3. The V and J genes are TRBV25-1 and TRBJ1-2; TRBD1 matches 8 bases. Per the germline V gene, CDR1 is MGHDK and CDR2 is SYGVNS. The CDR3 covers 13 residues. The J segment lost 4 bases and the V segment lost 6 bases, leaving 4 bases of the junction unmatched. The CDR3 is CASRGQGVYGYTF. CDR3 in DNA: TGTGCCAGCAGAGGACAGGGCGTCTATGGCTACACCTTC.

CDR3 DNA sequence: TGTGCCAGCTCACCTGGGGAGTTTTCTGGAAACACCATATATTTT. Its translation: CASSPGEFSGNTIYF. J is TRBJ1-3 and V is TRBV18; no firm D call. Germline-derived CDR1 and CDR2 are KGHSH and LQKENI. Trimming stripped 3 bases from V and 1 base from J, with 10 bases between. This CDR3 has 15 residues.

Turning to this clone: Other DNA sequences in the same sample also yield this CDR3. This sequence joins TRBV27 and TRBJ2-2; the D gene is possibly TRBD2 (5 bases). The CDR3 has 16 residues. Between the trimmed V and J ends, which lost 3 bases and 1 base, there was a span of 12 bases. Germline CDR1 is MNHEY and CDR2 is SMNVEV (reference sequence). DNA for the CDR3: TGTGCCAGCAGTTTGGAACTGGCGGGGAACACCGGGGAGCTGTTTTTT. Protein sequence: CASSLELAGNTGELFF.

The rearrangement uses TRBV28 and TRBJ2-7, with 7 nucleotides matching TRBD1. The germline V gene encodes CDR1 MDHEN and CDR2 SYDVKM. The junction had 5 bases not matched to a gene; V was cut back by 6 bases and J by 0 bases. CDR3 length: 14 residues. The CDR3 reads CASRGTAASYEQYF. DNA of the CDR3: TGTGCCAGCAGAGGGACAGCAGCCTCCTACGAGCAGTACTTC.

V and J are TRBV13 and TRBJ2-7; TRBD1 matches 9 bases. V shed 5 bases and J 5 bases; nucleotides not matched to a gene: 7. The CDR3 is made up of 14 amino acids. From germline, CDR1 is PRHDT and CDR2 FYEKMQ (reference sequence). The DNA for the CDR3 is TGTGCCAGCAGCGTCGGACAGGGGCGGAACGAGCAGTACTTC. Translated, it gives CASSVGQGRNEQYF.

The gene calls are TRBV27 and TRBJ2-1; the match to TRBD2 covers 8 bases. The V segment lost 4 bases and the J segment 4 bases; nucleotides outside the gene matches: 9. Germline CDR1 is MNHEY and CDR2 is SMNVEV (reference sequence). The CDR3 is 16 residues long. CDR3 bases: TGTGCCAGCAGTTCCCCCGGGGGGGCCTCATACAATGAGCAGTTCTTC. This codes for CASSSPGGASYNEQFF.

This clone was counted a few times. The chain links TRBV27 to TRBJ2-7; D might be TRBD1 (6 bases). This CDR3 is 12 amino acids long. Germline V gives CDR1 MNHEY, CDR2 SMNVEV (reference sequence). V was clipped by 5 bases and J by 5 bases, with 10 bases between them. CDR3 in amino acids: CASSPGDHEQYF. CDR3 nucleotides: TGTGCCAGCAGTCCAGGGGACCACGAGCAGTACTTC.

There are a few counts of this clone. This chain uses TRBV19 with TRBJ1-5; 9 nucleotides line up with TRBD1. CDR1 and CDR2 from the germline V gene are LNHDA and SQIVND (reference sequence). This CDR3 is 17 amino acids long. V gave up 4 bases and J gave up 4 bases; unmatched junction bases: 11. As DNA, the CDR3 is TGTGCCAGTAGTAGTAAACAGGGGGCGCATCTAAATCAGCCCCAGCATTTT. Its translation: CASSSKQGAHLNQPQHF.

J is TRBJ1-5 and V is TRBV4-1; maybe TRBD1 (5 bases). Trimming took 3 bases from V and 0 from J, leaving 15 bases between them. Germline CDR1 reads MGHRA; CDR2 reads YSYEKL. The CDR3 sequence is 17 residues long. This CDR3 is CASSQGEVGYSNQPQHF. The DNA of the CDR3 is TGCGCCAGCAGCCAGGGGGAGGTAGGGTATAGCAATCAGCCCCAGCATTTT.

V usage is TRBV5-4 and J usage is TRBJ1-3, with a possible D match to TRBD1 (5 bases). V shed 1 base and J shed 2 bases, with 7 bases lying between them. Per the germline V gene, CDR1 is SGHNT and CDR2 is YYREEE (reference sequence). The CDR3 is made up of 14 amino acids. The CDR3 is CASSLRGPGNTIYF. CDR3 in DNA: TGTGCCAGCAGCTTGAGGGGTCCTGGAAACACCATATATTTT.

This clone was picked up one time. The CDR3 loop reads CASSLWGGGFYEQYF. The CDR3 bases are TGTGCCAGCAGTTTATGGGGCGGGGGGTTCTACGAGCAGTACTTC. The chain employs TRBV27 and TRBJ2-7, with 8 bases lining up with TRBD2. J was trimmed by 3 bases and V by 1 base; bases with no gene match: 5. CDR3 length: 15 residues. Germline V gene data show CDR1 as MNHEY and CDR2 as SMNVEV (reference sequence).

The genes are TRBV18 and TRBJ1-1; D remains unclear. Germline V gives CDR1 KGHSH, CDR2 LQKENI. The V gene lost 3 bases and the J gene lost 0 bases, with 17 bases spanning the gap. The CDR3 is made up of 17 amino acids. The DNA of the CDR3 is TGTGCCAGCTCACCCTTAAACGCGGGCCGAATGAACACTGAAGCTTTCTTT. It specifies CASSPLNAGRMNTEAFF.

V gene TRBV9 combines with J gene TRBJ2-5; TRBD2 matches at 8 bases. The junction had 15 bases not matched to a gene; V was cut back by 4 bases and J by 1 base. The CDR3 sequence is 18 residues long. Germline-derived CDR1 and CDR2 are SGDLS and YYNGEE. In DNA form, the CDR3 reads TGTGCCAGCAGCCCGTTGGCAGGGCTAGCGGGTTTCCAAGAGACCCAGTACTTC. Its protein product is CASSPLAGLAGFQETQYF.

CDR3 nucleotides: TGCGCCAGCAGCCAGGACAAGAACACTGAAGCTTTCTTT. Translating gives CASSQDKNTEAFF. The rearrangement links TRBV5-1 to TRBJ1-1; D might be TRBD1 (5 bases). Germline lookup yields CDR1 SGHRS and CDR2 YFSETQ. V was cut by 4 bases and J by 1 base, with 8 bases left in between. CDR3 length: 13 residues.

J is TRBJ2-3 and V is TRBV29-1; D is unresolved. Germline V CDR1 and CDR2: SQVTM, ANQGSEA. V was cut by 7 bases and J by 6 bases, with 14 bases left in between. CDR3 length: 12 amino acids. The DNA for the CDR3 is TGCAGCGCAAGAAATGTGCGGGATACGCAGTATTTT. This translates into CSARNVRDTQYF.

The chain joins TRBV7-6 to TRBJ1-1; D might be TRBD1 (6 bases). Germline CDR1 SGHVS, CDR2 FNYEAQ. V lost 1 base and J 6 bases, leaving 21 bases between the germline ends. The CDR3 totals 17 residues. The CDR3 spells CASSLGKKQGLGAEAFF. The DNA for the CDR3 is TGTGCCAGCAGCTTAGGGAAAAAACAGGGTTTAGGCGCTGAAGCTTTCTTT.

This rearrangement joins TRBV7-2 to TRBJ1-6, with D possibly TRBD1 on 6 matching bases. Trimming left V 3 bases short and J 3 bases short, with 9 bases between. The germline gives CDR1 SGHTA, CDR2 FQGNSA. The CDR3 length is 15 residues. This CDR3 reads CASSFPTGYNSPLHF. The CDR3 bases are TGTGCCAGCAGCTTCCCGACAGGCTATAATTCACCCCTCCACTTT.

The rearrangement links TRBV18 to TRBJ1-6; D gene uncertain. The CDR3 runs to 12 residues. Germline loops: CDR1 KGHSH, CDR2 LQKENI. V lost 5 bases to trimming and J lost 13 bases, with 12 bases between them. The CDR3 sequence is CASSGKSAPLHF. CDR3 nucleotides: TGTGCCAGCTCAGGCAAAAGTGCTCCCCTCCACTTT.

V usage is TRBV4-2 and J usage is TRBJ1-5; no reliable D call. Trimming removed 1 base at V and 6 bases at J, with 16 bases between. The CDR3 has 16 residues. Per germline, CDR1 LGHNA and CDR2 YNFKEQ. CDR3 sequence: CASSQGVPGDGQPQHF. For the CDR3, the DNA is TGTGCCAGCAGCCAAGGTGTTCCGGGTGACGGTCAGCCCCAGCATTTT.

The chain is built from TRBV6-1 and TRBJ2-2; 8 bases align to TRBD1. J gave up 1 base and V 7 bases, and 5 bases lay outside the gene matches. The CDR3 extends over 15 amino acids. Germline V gene sequence: CDR1 MNHNS, CDR2 SASEGT. For the CDR3, the DNA is TGTGCCAGCACCCGGGGACAGGTGAACACCGGGGAGCTGTTTTTT. It is translated as CASTRGQVNTGELFF.

The rearrangement joins TRBV10-3 to TRBJ1-4; no firm D call. This CDR3 spans 14 amino acids. CDR1 ENHRY and CDR2 SYGVKD come from the germline V gene. The ends were cut back, 5 bases at V and 2 bases at J, with 9 bases in the middle. CDR3 in amino acids: CAISPTDTNEKLFF. In DNA form, the CDR3 reads TGTGCCATCAGTCCCACAGATACTAATGAAAAACTGTTTTTT.

This chain uses TRBV29-1 with TRBJ1-1; the D gene is possibly TRBD1 (5 bases). CDR1 and CDR2 (germline): SQVTM, ANQGSEA. The CDR3 runs to 14 residues. Trimming removed 3 bases at V and 7 bases at J, with 18 bases between. CDR3 sequence reads: CSVDCRTPTNEAFF. DNA of the CDR3: TGCAGCGTTGACTGTAGGACACCAACTAATGAAGCTTTCTTT.

V and J are TRBV15 and TRBJ1-6, with TRBD1 as a possible D gene (6 bases). CDR1 LNHNV and CDR2 YYDKDF come from the germline V gene (reference sequence). This CDR3 comprises 18 residues. V was cut by 2 bases and J by 7 bases, with 21 bases left in between. In DNA form, the CDR3 reads TGTGCCACCAGCAGACCTTTCCGTGGGACACATGCCAATTCACCCCTCCACTTT. It yields the protein CATSRPFRGTHANSPLHF. Complete variable domain (other parts from reference TRBV15 and TRBJ1-6): DAMVIQNPRYQVTQFGKPVTLSCSQTLNHNVMYWYQQKSSQAPKLLFHYYDKDFNNEADTPDNFQSRRPNTSFCFLDIRSPGLGDTAMYLCATSRPFRGTHANSPLHFGNGTRLTVT.

The genes are TRBV4-1 and TRBJ2-1; D is ambiguous. Germline values: CDR1 MGHRA, CDR2 YSYEKL. Trimming took 0 bases from V and 5 from J, leaving 14 bases between them. This CDR3 region has 16 residues. The CDR3 loop reads CASSQDQTWYNNEQFF. CDR3 DNA sequence: TGCGCCAGCAGCCAAGATCAAACGTGGTACAACAATGAGCAGTTCTTC.

This sequence joins TRBV29-1 and TRBJ1-2, with unresolved D. The CDR3 contains 13 residues. V dropped 8 bases and J dropped 4 bases, with 17 bases sitting between them. Per the germline V gene, CDR1 is SQVTM and CDR2 is ANQGSEA. The CDR3: CSTMAPDSYGYTF. The CDR3 DNA reads as TGCAGCACCATGGCCCCCGATTCCTATGGCTACACCTTC.

There are a few counts of this clone. The genes are TRBV11-3 and TRBJ2-2, with D unresolved. The CDR3 runs to 12 residues. In germline, CDR1 is SGHNT, CDR2 YENEEA. CDR3 loop: CASGSNTGELFF. The CDR3 bases are TGTGCTTCGGGTTCGAACACCGGGGAGCTGTTTTTT. Full variable domain (outside the CDR3, taken from reference TRBV11-3 and TRBJ2-2): EAGVVQSPRYKIIEKKQPVAFWCNPISGHNTLYWYLQNLGQGPELLIRYENEEAVDDSQLPKDRFSAERLKGVDSTLKIQPAELGDSAVYLCASGSNTGELFFGEGSRLTVL.

The rearrangement links TRBV4-1 to TRBJ2-5; 12 bases line up with TRBD1. V lost 1 base, J lost 2 bases, and 5 bases stayed unmatched. Germline V gene sequence: CDR1 MGHRA, CDR2 YSYEKL. The CDR3 is 17 amino acids. The CDR3 DNA follows: TGCGCCAGCAGCCAAGGGGGACAGGGGGCTTTGCAAGAGACCCAGTACTTC. Translating gives CASSQGGQGALQETQYF.

The J gene is TRBJ2-1, the V gene TRBV18, with D tentatively TRBD1 (6 bases). Trimming left V 3 bases short and J 5 bases short, with 8 bases between. This CDR3 region has 13 residues. Per germline, CDR1 KGHSH and CDR2 LQKENI. This CDR3 is CASSPDRDNEQFF. For the CDR3, the DNA is TGTGCCAGCTCACCGGACAGAGACAATGAGCAGTTCTTC.

The rearrangement uses TRBV5-1 and TRBJ2-1, with 8 bases identical to TRBD2. Germline-derived CDR1 and CDR2 are SGHRS and YFSETQ. The CDR3 consists of 18 residues. V lost 0 bases to trimming and J lost 0 bases; unmatched junction nucleotides: 8. CDR3 sequence reads: CASSLAGSGALSYNEQFF. Written as DNA, the CDR3 is TGCGCCAGCAGCTTGGCCGGTAGCGGGGCCCTCTCCTACAATGAGCAGTTCTTC. The full variable domain, its missing parts supplied by reference TRBV5-1 and TRBJ2-1, is KAGVTQTPRYLIKTRGQQVTLSCSPISGHRSVSWYQQTPGQGLQFLFEYFSETQRNKGNFPGRFSGRQFSNSRSEMNVSTLELGDSALYLCASSLAGSGALSYNEQFFGPGTRLTVL.